This TCR beta chain is from a study of shared clonotypes between healthy human individuals. Whole-study results and caveats: What naive subsets generally showed was a larger estimated richness than memory subsets showed. Clonotypes that were shared across a handful of donors made up around 5% of naive CD4 clonotypes.

Replicate PCRs run on sorted subsets employed 150 to 250 ng DNA, approximately 30,000 T cell genomes. TCRdb's table, derived via immunoSEQ multiplex PCR, lists solely in-frame clones and lacks some. The sample records about 610,000 clones, more than 95% being singletons. Of note for this clone: Its antigen remains unknown.

The V and J ends lost 1 base and 6 bases, in that order; junction bases with no gene match: 4. This CDR3 has 15 residues. CDR1 is SGHDT and CDR2 is YYEEEE in the germline V gene. The TCR originated in a woman aged 25 to 39 in good health. Sequencing was carried out using naive CD4+ T cells sorted from blood. As for subset: CD45RA+ positively selected. V usage is TRBV5-6 and J usage is TRBJ2-2, with 9 bases identical to TRBD2. The CDR3, as DNA: TGTGCCAGCAGCTTGCTAGCGGGAAACGCCGGGGAGCTGTTTTTT. This translates into CASSLLAGNAGELFF.